This TCR beta chain came from a study of cytomegalovirus exposure and HLA in healthy donors. Regarding this clone: What it binds is unknown.

Whole-study findings and limits: The study listed under 200 cytomegalovirus-associated TCR beta chains. Many donors carried some public TCRs, although rarity characterized most TCR sequences.

The data were produced by immunoSEQ multiplex PCR, yet TCRdb's version contains in-frame clones alone and is incomplete. Here the sample spans approximately 160,000 clones, less than 90% being singletons. Germline V gene sequence: CDR1 SGHRS, CDR2 YFSETQ. This CDR3 has 15 amino acids. Deletions cut 0 bases from V and 2 bases from J, with 11 bases between. The chain employs TRBV5-1 and TRBJ1-2; D gene uncertain. The specimen was PBMCs. The source of this sequence is a woman in her twenties or thirties in good health and CMV-seronegative. CDR3 coding DNA: TGCGCCAGCAGCTTGGCCCGGACGGTGAACTATGGCTACACCTTC. This codes for CASSLARTVNYGYTF.